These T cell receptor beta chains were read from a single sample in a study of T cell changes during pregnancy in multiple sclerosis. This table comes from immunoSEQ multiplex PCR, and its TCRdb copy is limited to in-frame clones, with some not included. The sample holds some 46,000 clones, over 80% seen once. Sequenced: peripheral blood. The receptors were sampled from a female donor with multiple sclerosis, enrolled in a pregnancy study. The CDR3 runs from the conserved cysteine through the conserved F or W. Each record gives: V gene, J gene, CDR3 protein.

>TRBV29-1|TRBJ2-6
CSVDSGAGANVLTF
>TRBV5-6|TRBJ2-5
CASSLGLARETQYF
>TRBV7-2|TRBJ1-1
CASSRTGGLAFF
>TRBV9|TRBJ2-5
CASSVDDSGTRETQYF
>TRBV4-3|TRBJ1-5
CASSQDIKPYSNQPQHF
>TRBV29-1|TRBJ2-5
CSVELTSQETQYF
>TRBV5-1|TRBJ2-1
CASSTSGSPAYNEQFF
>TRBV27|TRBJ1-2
CASSRQGAPGYTF
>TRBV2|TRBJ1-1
CASSWGRQGNPEAFF
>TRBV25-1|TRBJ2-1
CASKRSSGTFNEQFF
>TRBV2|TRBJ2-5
CASSVYREETQYF
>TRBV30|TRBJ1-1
CAWGNQGATSAFF
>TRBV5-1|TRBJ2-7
CASSLDRRGYEQYF
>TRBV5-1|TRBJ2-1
CASSLTGDISYNEQFF
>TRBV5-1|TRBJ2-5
CASSLDLQETQYF
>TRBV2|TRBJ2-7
CASTQLLAGVGEQYF
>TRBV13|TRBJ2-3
CASSTRTGHTDTQYF
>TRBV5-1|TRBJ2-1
CASKLEGASYNEQFF
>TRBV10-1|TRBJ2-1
CASSELGSNSYNEQFF
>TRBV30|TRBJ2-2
CAWSVLGELFF
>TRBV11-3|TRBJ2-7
CASSLSGTGSYEQYF
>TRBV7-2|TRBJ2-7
CASSLDRHTEQYF
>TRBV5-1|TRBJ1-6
CASSLVPGQNSPLHF
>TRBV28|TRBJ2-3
CASSFGNTDTQYF
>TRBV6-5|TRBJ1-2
CASSSRGRGYGYTF
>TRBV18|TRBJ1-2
CASSPPRGADGYTF
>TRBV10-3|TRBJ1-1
CAISGRDTNTEAFF
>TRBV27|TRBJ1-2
CASSLGHAYNYGYTF